The next 12 T cell receptor beta chains were all read from a single sample in a study of T cells in narcolepsy. The data were produced by immunoSEQ multiplex PCR, yet TCRdb's version contains in-frame clones alone and is incomplete. The sample contains around 32,000 clones, roughly four fifths of which appear only once. Input material: CD45RA- memory CD4+ T cells from PBMCs. The receptors shown here come from a human donor with narcolepsy.

The V call is TRBV30, the J call TRBJ1-6; TRBD1 aligns across 7 bases. The CDR3 is 13 amino acids. The J segment lost 5 bases and the V segment lost 5 bases, leaving 3 bases of the junction unmatched. In germline, CDR1 is GTSNPN, CDR2 SVGIG (reference sequence). The CDR3 coding sequence is TGTGCCTGGGCCGGGACAGATAATTCACCCCTCCACTTT. It encodes CAWAGTDNSPLHF.

The V and J genes are TRBV28 and TRBJ1-2; D is ambiguous. CDR1 is MDHEN and CDR2 is SYDVKM in the germline V gene. This CDR3 has 14 amino acids. V lost 8 bases and J 3 bases, leaving 16 bases between the germline ends. The CDR3 DNA reads TGTGCCAGCCGATCCCAAGGAATTCACTATGGCTACACCTTC. It yields the protein CASRSQGIHYGYTF.

This rearrangement joins TRBV18 to TRBJ2-5; TRBD1 matches at 10 bases. The CDR3 runs to 14 residues. The germline V gene has CDR1 KGHSH and CDR2 LQKENI. The V segment lost 1 base and the J segment 8 bases; nucleotides outside the gene matches: 4. CDR3 bases: TGTGCCAGCTCACCACGGACAGGGGGATTTACCCAGTACTTC. As protein: CASSPRTGGFTQYF. The whole variable domain, remainder taken from reference TRBV18 and TRBJ2-5, is NAGVMQNPRHLVRRRGQEARLRCSPMKGHSHVYWYRQLPEEGLKFMVYLQKENIIDESGMPKERFSAEFPKEGPSILRIQQVVRGDSAAYFCASSPRTGGFTQYFGPGTRLLVL.

The gene calls are TRBV7-6 and TRBJ1-2; a weak D match, TRBD1 (6 bases). In germline, CDR1 is SGHVS, CDR2 FNYEAQ. The V end was cut by 5 bases, the J end by 0 bases, with 10 bases between. There are 14 residues in the CDR3. Here the CDR3 reads CASSRGQTNYGYTF. The CDR3 DNA reads as TGTGCCAGCAGCCGAGGACAGACTAACTATGGCTACACCTTC.

V is TRBV19 and J is TRBJ1-2; D perhaps matches TRBD1 (5 bases). The germline gives CDR1 LNHDA, CDR2 SQIVND (reference sequence). The CDR3 length is 15 residues. Trimming took off 6 bases at V and 3 bases at J, with 17 bases between the two ends. CDR3 nucleotides: TGTGCCAGTAGGCCCCAGAGGGGAGGGCACTATGGCTACACCTTC. It yields the protein CASRPQRGGHYGYTF.

V is TRBV6-1 and J is TRBJ1-1, with 9 bases lining up with TRBD1. The V gene's germline CDR1 is MNHNS and CDR2 SASEGT. The CDR3 is 12 residues long. With 2 bases clipped from V and 11 bases from J, the junction kept 3 bases outside the gene matches. The CDR3 DNA is TGTGCCAGCAGTGAACGGGACAGGGCCGCTTTCTTT. Protein: CASSERDRAAFF.

The chain links TRBV18 to TRBJ1-5; 9 bases fit TRBD1. There are 13 residues in the CDR3. CDR1 and CDR2 (germline): KGHSH, LQKENI. The J segment lost 7 bases and the V segment lost 5 bases, leaving 3 bases of the junction unmatched. CDR3 sequence: CASSTGQGQPQHF. Here the CDR3 DNA reads TGTGCCAGCTCAACCGGACAGGGGCAGCCCCAGCATTTT.

The chain joins TRBV6-6 to TRBJ2-1; 12 bases fit TRBD2. Trimming took 5 bases from V and 7 from J; bases not matched to a gene: 3. Per the germline V gene, CDR1 is MNHNY and CDR2 is SVGAGI (reference sequence). This CDR3 is 14 amino acids long. In DNA, the CDR3 is TGTGCCAGCAGTCTAGCGGGGGGGCTGAATGAGCAGTTCTTC. Protein product: CASSLAGGLNEQFF.

This chain connects TRBV5-6 to TRBJ2-3, with D tentatively TRBD2 (6 bases). CDR1 SGHDT and CDR2 YYEEEE come from the germline V gene. The CDR3 spans 13 residues. V was cut by 0 bases and J by 5 bases, with 7 bases left in between. CDR3 nucleotides: TGTGCCAGCAGCTTGGGGAGGGTAGATACGCAGTATTTT. Translating it yields CASSLGRVDTQYF.

The chain employs TRBV30 and TRBJ2-5; the D call may be TRBD1 or TRBD2 (7 bases each). The germline gives CDR1 GTSNPN, CDR2 SVGIG (reference sequence). The length of the CDR3 is 17 residues. V was pared by 0 bases and J by 4 bases, with 21 bases between. The CDR3 reads CAWSVPSGGGGGETQYF. CDR3 nucleotides: TGTGCCTGGAGTGTACCGTCAGGGGGAGGGGGAGGAGAGACCCAGTACTTC.

The chain joins TRBV4-1 to TRBJ1-6, with 9 bases matching TRBD1. V was pared by 4 bases and J by 7 bases, with 2 bases of the junction left unmatched. CDR1 MGHRA and CDR2 YSYEKL come from the germline V gene. This CDR3 is built from 14 residues. The CDR3 DNA is TGCGCCAGCAGCCGAGACAGGGGGAATTCACCCCTCCACTTT. Protein: CASSRDRGNSPLHF.

Note on this clone: The junction and the germline gene differ at one end; a read error may be behind it. The chain links TRBV7-7 to TRBJ2-2; D remains ambiguous. The CDR3 length is 15 residues. Germline CDR1 is SSHAT and CDR2 is FNYEAQ (reference sequence). CDR3 DNA sequence: TGTGCTAGCAGCCTGTCCTACGGGAACACCGGGGAGCTGTTTTTT. Its translation is CASSLSYGNTGELFF.